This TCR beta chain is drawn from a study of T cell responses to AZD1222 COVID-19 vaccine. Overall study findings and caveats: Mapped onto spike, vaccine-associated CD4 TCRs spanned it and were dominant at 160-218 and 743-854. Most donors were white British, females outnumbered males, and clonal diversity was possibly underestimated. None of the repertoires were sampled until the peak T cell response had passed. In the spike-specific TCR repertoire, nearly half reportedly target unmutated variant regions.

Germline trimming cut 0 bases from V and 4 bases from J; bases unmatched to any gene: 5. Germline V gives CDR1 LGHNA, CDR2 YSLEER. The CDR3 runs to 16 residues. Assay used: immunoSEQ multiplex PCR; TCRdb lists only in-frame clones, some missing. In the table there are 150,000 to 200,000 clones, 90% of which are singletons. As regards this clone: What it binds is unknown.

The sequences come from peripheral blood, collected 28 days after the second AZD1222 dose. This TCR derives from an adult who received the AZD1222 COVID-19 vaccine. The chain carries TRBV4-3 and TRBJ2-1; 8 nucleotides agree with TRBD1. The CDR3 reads CASSQDRGQEYNEQFF. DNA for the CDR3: TGCGCCAGCAGCCAAGACCGGGGACAGGAGTACAATGAGCAGTTCTTC.